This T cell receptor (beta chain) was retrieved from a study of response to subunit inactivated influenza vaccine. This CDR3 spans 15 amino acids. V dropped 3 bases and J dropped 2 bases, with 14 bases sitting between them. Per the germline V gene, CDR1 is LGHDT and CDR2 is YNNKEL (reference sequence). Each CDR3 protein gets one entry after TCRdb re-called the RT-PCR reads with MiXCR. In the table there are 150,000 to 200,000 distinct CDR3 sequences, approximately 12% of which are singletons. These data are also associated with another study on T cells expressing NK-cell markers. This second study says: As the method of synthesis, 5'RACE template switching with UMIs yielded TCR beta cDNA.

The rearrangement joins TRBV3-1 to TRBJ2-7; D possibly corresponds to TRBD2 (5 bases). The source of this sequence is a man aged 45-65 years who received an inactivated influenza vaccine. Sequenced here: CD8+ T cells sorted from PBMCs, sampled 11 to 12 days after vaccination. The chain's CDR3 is CASSQEVPCTYEQYF. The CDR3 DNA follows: TGTGCCAGCAGCCAGGAGGTGCCTTGTACCTACGAGCAGTACTTC.